The next 11 T cell receptor beta chains were all read from a single sample in a study of blood T cell repertoires in COVID-19. Sequenced by immunoSEQ multiplex PCR; TCRdb stores in-frame clones only, minus some. The sample has tens of thousands of clones, roughly four fifths seen once. Sequencing used peripheral blood. Receptors were obtained from a man aged 50-60 years with active or convalescent COVID-19.

J is TRBJ2-1 and V is TRBV18; 9 bases match TRBD1. This CDR3 contains 15 residues. Germline-derived CDR1 and CDR2 are KGHSH and LQKENI. V shed 6 bases, J shed 4 bases, and the junction held 7 bases outside the gene matches. The CDR3 nucleotides read TGTGCCAGCTCGCACACAGGGGGCGGGTACAATGAGCAGTTCTTC. Translation: CASSHTGGGYNEQFF. The variable domain in full, with the rest retrieved from reference TRBV18 and TRBJ2-1, is NAGVMQNPRHLVRRRGQEARLRCSPMKGHSHVYWYRQLPEEGLKFMVYLQKENIIDESGMPKERFSAEFPKEGPSILRIQQVVRGDSAAYFCASSHTGGGYNEQFFGPGTRLTVL.

Concerning this clone itself: Other DNA variants within this sample encode the same CDR3. The chain carries TRBV30 and TRBJ1-3; D ambiguous. The V and J ends lost 0 bases and 0 bases respectively, with 6 bases between them. Germline lookup yields CDR1 GTSNPN and CDR2 SVGIG (reference sequence). There are 14 residues in the CDR3. The CDR3 DNA sequence: TGTGCCTGGAGTGTACAAAACTCTGGAAACACCATATATTTT. Encoded protein: CAWSVQNSGNTIYF.

The chain carries TRBV7-9 and TRBJ1-1; D is unclear. Deletions cut 4 bases from V and 1 base from J, with 19 bases between. Germline assignment: CDR1 SEHNR and CDR2 FQNEAQ (reference sequence). This CDR3 region has 17 residues. In nucleotides, the CDR3 is TGTGCCAGCAGCTCAGGAAGATTCTTCGGAAAGAACACTGAAGCTTTCTTT. As protein: CASSSGRFFGKNTEAFF.

V gene TRBV5-4 combines with J gene TRBJ1-1; TRBD1 agrees at 12 bases. The germline gives CDR1 SGHNT, CDR2 YYREEE (reference sequence). J was trimmed by 4 bases and V by 4 bases; bases with no gene match: 14. The CDR3 totals 18 residues. CDR3 DNA sequence: TGTGCCAGCAGCCGGCGGACCGGGACAGGGGGCGAGGGCACTGAAGCTTTCTTT. Its protein is CASSRRTGTGGEGTEAFF.

The CDR3 region is CASSVQQGEGNQPQHF. In DNA form, the CDR3 reads TGTGCCAGCAGCGTTCAACAGGGGGAAGGCAATCAGCCCCAGCATTTT. The chain links TRBV7-9 to TRBJ1-5, with TRBD1 matching over 8 bases. V shed 5 bases and J 2 bases; nucleotides not matched to a gene: 8. Germline assignment: CDR1 SEHNR and CDR2 FQNEAQ (reference sequence). The CDR3 loop spans 16 amino acids. Using reference TRBV7-9 and TRBJ1-5 for the parts outside the CDR3, the full variable domain is DTGVSQNPRHKITKRGQNVTFRCDPISEHNRLYWYRQTLGQGPEFLTYFQNEAQLEKSRLLSDRFSAERPKGSFSTLEIQRTEQGDSAMYLCASSVQQGEGNQPQHFGDGTRLSIL.

This chain connects TRBV6-2 or TRBV6-3 to TRBJ2-7; TRBD2 is a possible D gene (7 bases). The germline V gene encodes CDR1 MNHEY and CDR2 SVGEGT. The germline V and J ends were trimmed by 2 bases and 1 base, with 9 bases remaining between them. This CDR3 is built from 14 residues. The CDR3 nucleotides are TGTGCCAGCAGTTACGAGGGGGGGTCCTACGAGCAGTACTTC. Translation: CASSYEGGSYEQYF.

V is TRBV12-3 or TRBV12-4 and J is TRBJ1-2, with 11 bases lining up with TRBD1. This CDR3 comprises 13 residues. With 6 bases clipped from V and 8 bases from J, the junction kept 5 bases outside the gene matches. In DNA, the CDR3 is TGTGCCAGCAGCCCGGACAGGGGGCAAGGCTACACCTTC. This encodes CASSPDRGQGYTF.

This chain connects TRBV28 to TRBJ1-5; possibly TRBD1 for D (5 bases). There are 14 residues in the CDR3. V dropped 6 bases and J dropped 6 bases, with 15 bases sitting between them. Germline V gene data show CDR1 as MDHEN and CDR2 as SYDVKM. As DNA, the CDR3 is TGTGCCAGCAGCCTGACCCAGGGAGGTCAGCCCCAGCATTTT. It translates to CASSLTQGGQPQHF.

The V and J genes are TRBV10-3 and TRBJ1-4; TRBD1 matches 7 bases. The CDR3 contains 14 residues. CDR1 is ENHRY and CDR2 is SYGVKD in the germline V gene. The trim removed 3 bases at V and 6 bases at J, leaving 4 bases unmatched. The CDR3 loop reads CAISERQGDEKLFF. In nucleotides, the CDR3 is TGTGCCATCAGTGAACGGCAGGGGGATGAAAAACTGTTTTTT.

This chain joins TRBV28 and TRBJ2-7, with D possibly matching TRBD1 (5 bases). The CDR3 is 15 amino acids. Germline V gene sequence: CDR1 MDHEN, CDR2 SYDVKM. V dropped 5 bases and J dropped 0 bases, with 14 bases sitting between them. The CDR3 is CASSPQGQSSYEQYV. The CDR3 DNA sequence: TGTGCCAGCAGTCCCCAGGGTCAGAGCTCCTACGAGCAGTACGTC.

The chain carries TRBV28 and TRBJ2-2, with D possibly matching TRBD1 (6 bases). The V and J ends lost 5 bases and 1 base respectively, with 11 bases between them. The length of the CDR3 is 15 residues. Looked up from germline, CDR1 is MDHEN and CDR2 is SYDVKM. CDR3 amino acids: CASSPGTRNTGELFF. The CDR3 nucleotides are TGTGCCAGCAGTCCCGGGACAAGGAACACCGGGGAGCTGTTTTTT.